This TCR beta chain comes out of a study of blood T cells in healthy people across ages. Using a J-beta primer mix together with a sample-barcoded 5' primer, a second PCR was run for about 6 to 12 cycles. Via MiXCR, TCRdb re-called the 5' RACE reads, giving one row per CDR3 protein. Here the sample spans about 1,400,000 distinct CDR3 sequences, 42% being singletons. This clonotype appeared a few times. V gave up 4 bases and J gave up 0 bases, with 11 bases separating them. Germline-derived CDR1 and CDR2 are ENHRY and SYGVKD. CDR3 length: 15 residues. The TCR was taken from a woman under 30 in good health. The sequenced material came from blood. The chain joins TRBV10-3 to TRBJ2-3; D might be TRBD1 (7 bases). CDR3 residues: CAISGGTASTDTQYF. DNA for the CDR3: TGTGCCATCAGTGGCGGGACAGCTAGCACAGATACGCAGTATTTT.